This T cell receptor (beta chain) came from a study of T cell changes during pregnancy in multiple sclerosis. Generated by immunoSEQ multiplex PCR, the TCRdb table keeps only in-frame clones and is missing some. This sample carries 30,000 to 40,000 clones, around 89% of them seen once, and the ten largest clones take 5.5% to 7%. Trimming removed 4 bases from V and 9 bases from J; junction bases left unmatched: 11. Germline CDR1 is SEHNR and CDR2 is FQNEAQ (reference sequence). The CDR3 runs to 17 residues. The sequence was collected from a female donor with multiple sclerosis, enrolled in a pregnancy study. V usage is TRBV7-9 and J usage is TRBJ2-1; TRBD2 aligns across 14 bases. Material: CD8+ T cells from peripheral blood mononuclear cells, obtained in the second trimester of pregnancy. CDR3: CASSWASGLAGAIEQFF. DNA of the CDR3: TGTGCCAGCAGCTGGGCCTCGGGACTAGCGGGAGCGATTGAGCAGTTCTTC.